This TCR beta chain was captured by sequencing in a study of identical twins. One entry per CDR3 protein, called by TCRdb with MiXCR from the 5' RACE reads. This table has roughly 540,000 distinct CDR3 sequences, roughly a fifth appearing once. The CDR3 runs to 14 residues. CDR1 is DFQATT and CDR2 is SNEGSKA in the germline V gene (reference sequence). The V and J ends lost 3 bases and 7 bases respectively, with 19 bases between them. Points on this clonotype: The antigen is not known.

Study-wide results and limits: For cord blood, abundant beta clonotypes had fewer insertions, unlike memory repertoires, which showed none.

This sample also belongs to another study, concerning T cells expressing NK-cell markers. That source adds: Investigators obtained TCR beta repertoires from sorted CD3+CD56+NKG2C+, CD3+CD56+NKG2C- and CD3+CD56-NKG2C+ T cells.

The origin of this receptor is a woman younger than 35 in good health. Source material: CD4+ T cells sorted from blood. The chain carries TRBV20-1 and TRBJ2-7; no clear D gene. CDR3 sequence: CSASPAHPAGEQYF. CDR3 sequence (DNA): TGCAGTGCTAGCCCAGCCCACCCCGCTGGGGAGCAGTACTTC.